This T cell receptor beta chain was identified in a study of T cell changes during pregnancy in multiple sclerosis. CDR1 and CDR2 from the germline V gene are SGDLS and YYNGEE. V was shortened by 3 bases and J by 6 bases, with 11 bases between the two germline ends. The CDR3 runs 13 residues. Method: immunoSEQ multiplex PCR; TCRdb's copy keeps in-frame clones and lacks some. Among 80,000 to 100,000 clones listed, roughly 92% were seen once. The sample in question was peripheral blood, obtained in the first trimester of pregnancy. This clonotype was obtained from a female donor with multiple sclerosis, enrolled in a pregnancy study. The chain links TRBV9 to TRBJ2-3; D ambiguous. CDR3 loop: CASSGDLGDTQYF. The CDR3 bases are TGTGCCAGCAGCGGAGACCTCGGGGATACGCAGTATTTT.